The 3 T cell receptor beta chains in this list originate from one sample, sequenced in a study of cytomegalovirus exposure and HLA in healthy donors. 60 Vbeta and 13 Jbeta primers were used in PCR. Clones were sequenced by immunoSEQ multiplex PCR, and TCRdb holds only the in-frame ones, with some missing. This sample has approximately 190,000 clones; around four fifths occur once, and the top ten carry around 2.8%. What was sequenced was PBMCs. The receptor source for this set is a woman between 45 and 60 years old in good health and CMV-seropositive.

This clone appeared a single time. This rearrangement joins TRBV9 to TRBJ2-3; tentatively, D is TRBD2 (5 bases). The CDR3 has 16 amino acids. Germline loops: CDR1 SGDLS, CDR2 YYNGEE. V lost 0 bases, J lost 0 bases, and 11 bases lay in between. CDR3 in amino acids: CASSVDPAASTDTQYF. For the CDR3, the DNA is TGTGCCAGCAGCGTAGATCCAGCGGCTAGCACAGATACGCAGTATTTT.

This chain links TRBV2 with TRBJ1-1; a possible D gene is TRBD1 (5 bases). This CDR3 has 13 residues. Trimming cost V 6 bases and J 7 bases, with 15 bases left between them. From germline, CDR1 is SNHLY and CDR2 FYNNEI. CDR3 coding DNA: TGTGCCAGCAGGGTAGACACAGGTCGTGAAGCTTTCTTT. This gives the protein CASRVDTGREAFF.

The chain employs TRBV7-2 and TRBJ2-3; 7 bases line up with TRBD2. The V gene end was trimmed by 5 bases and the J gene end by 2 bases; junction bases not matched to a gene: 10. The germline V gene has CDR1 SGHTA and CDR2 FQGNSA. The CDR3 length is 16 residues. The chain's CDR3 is CASSRLAGTNTDTQYF. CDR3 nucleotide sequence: TGTGCCAGCAGCCGCCTTGCCGGGACTAACACAGATACGCAGTATTTT.